This TCR beta chain was recorded in a study of Graves' ophthalmopathy and Graves' hyperthyroidism. Clinicians made diagnoses from clinical symptoms, serum thyroxine, TRAb, thyroid ultrasound and orbital computed tomography. The authors isolated PBMCs from 8 to 10 ml of fresh peripheral blood. This clonotype was observed at least ten times. As yet, its antigen is unknown. General study points: Most thyroid-expanded clonotypes exceeding 0.001 frequency were also found in blood.

V dropped 4 bases and J dropped 9 bases, with 18 bases sitting between them. This CDR3 region has 14 residues. Germline loops: CDR1 MNHNS, CDR2 SASEGT. Amplified TCR beta CDR3 regions were obtained using RNA transcripts as template. HTBI primers primed a first-round RT-PCR, and a second-round multiplex PCR followed. TCRdb reprocessed the multiplex PCR reads via MiXCR and lists one record per CDR3 protein. Of about 480,000 distinct CDR3 sequences listed, over 13% were seen once; the top ten hold approximately 9.8%. The chain joins TRBV6-1 to TRBJ1-2, with TRBD1 as a possible D gene (6 bases). The sample was blood. This TCR came from a woman in her 30s with Graves' ophthalmopathy. The CDR3 reads CASSARQDGASYTF. DNA of the CDR3: TGTGCCAGCAGTGCGCGACAGGACGGGGCGAGCTACACCTTC.